This T cell receptor (beta chain) was captured by sequencing in a study of naive and memory T cell subsets. Study-level results: The power law exponent of TCR abundance differed between naive and memory cells.

This clonotype was observed at least ten times. As yet, its antigen is unknown. The germline V and J ends were trimmed by 2 bases and 11 bases, with 22 bases remaining between them. Germline-derived CDR1 and CDR2 are DFQATT and SNEGSKA (reference sequence). The CDR3 sequence is 16 residues long. Both TRBC1 and TRBC2 were covered by a beta constant-region primer of two equimolar oligonucleotides. A single record per CDR3 protein comes from TCRdb applying MiXCR to the UMI-ligation and nested PCR reads. This sample yields 100,000 or so distinct CDR3 sequences, of which 7% are seen a single time; around 1.7% belongs to the top ten.

The origin of this receptor is a human donor in good health. Sequenced material: central memory CD4+ T cells from blood. This chain links TRBV20-1 with TRBJ1-6, with a weak D call TRBD1 (6 bases). CDR3 in amino acids: CSARRQGQSNSAPLHF. In DNA, the CDR3 is TGCAGTGCTAGACGGCAGGGACAATCAAATTCGGCACCCCTCCACTTT.